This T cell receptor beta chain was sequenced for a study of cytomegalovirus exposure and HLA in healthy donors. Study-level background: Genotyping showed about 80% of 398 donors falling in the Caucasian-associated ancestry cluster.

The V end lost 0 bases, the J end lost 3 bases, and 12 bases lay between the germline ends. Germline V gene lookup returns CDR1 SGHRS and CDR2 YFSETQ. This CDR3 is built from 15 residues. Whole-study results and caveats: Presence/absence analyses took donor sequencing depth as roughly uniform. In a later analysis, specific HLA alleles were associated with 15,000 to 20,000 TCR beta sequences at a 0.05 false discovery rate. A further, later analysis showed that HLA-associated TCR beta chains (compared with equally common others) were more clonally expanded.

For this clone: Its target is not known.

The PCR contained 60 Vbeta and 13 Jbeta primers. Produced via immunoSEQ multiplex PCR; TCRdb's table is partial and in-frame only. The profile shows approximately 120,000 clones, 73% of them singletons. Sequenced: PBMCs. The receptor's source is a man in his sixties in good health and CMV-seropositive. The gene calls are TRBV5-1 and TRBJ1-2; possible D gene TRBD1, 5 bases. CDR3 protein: CASSLAGAGDYGYTF. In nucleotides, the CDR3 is TGCGCCAGCAGCTTGGCTGGGGCGGGAGACTATGGCTACACCTTC. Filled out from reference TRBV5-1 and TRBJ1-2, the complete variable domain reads KAGVTQTPRYLIKTRGQQVTLSCSPISGHRSVSWYQQTPGQGLQFLFEYFSETQRNKGNFPGRFSGRQFSNSRSEMNVSTLELGDSALYLCASSLAGAGDYGYTFGSGTRLTVV.